This T cell receptor (beta chain) was sequenced during a study of cytomegalovirus exposure and HLA in healthy donors. Study-wide results and caveats: It was reported in a later analysis that an Asian-associated ancestry cluster showed fewer N-insertions than the approximately 700-donor mean.

As to this clone: Antigen specificity is unknown.

Primers included in the PCR were 60 Vbeta and 13 Jbeta primers. In the study's own analysis: There were tens of millions of unique TCR beta chains by a later count, and 10 million to 12 million of them were shared. Sequenced by immunoSEQ multiplex PCR; TCRdb stores in-frame clones only, minus some. The V and J calls and clone size come from that table; D and trimming were worked out from the DNA. In the table there are 150,000 to 200,000 clones, over 60% of which are singletons. The specimen sequenced was PBMCs. The sequence derives from a man between 18 and 29 years old in good health and CMV-seronegative.

The CDR3, as DNA: TGTGCCATCAGTGAGGGACTAGCGGGGGTCCGGGAAGAGCAGTTCTTC. The encoded protein is CAISEGLAGVREEQFF. This chain connects TRBV10-3 to TRBJ2-1, with 13 bases fitting TRBD2. The CDR3 covers 16 residues. In germline, CDR1 is ENHRY, CDR2 SYGVKD. V was clipped by 2 bases and J by 10 bases; unmatched bases: 8.